The next 3 T cell receptor beta chains were all read from a single sample in a study of OX40 agonist ivuxolimab in advanced cancers. This table comes from immunoSEQ multiplex PCR, and its TCRdb copy is limited to in-frame clones, with some not included. The sample carries some 100,000 clones, approximately 84% recorded once. The sequenced sample was CD4+ or CD8+ T cells sorted from blood, obtained in a trial of the OX40 agonist ivuxolimab. These receptors were taken from an adult with an advanced solid tumor such as melanoma, head and neck, liver or kidney cancer.

This clone was observed a single time. The rearrangement links TRBV5-1 to TRBJ2-3; 7 bases map to TRBD2. V shed 1 base, J shed 0 bases, and the junction held 5 bases outside the gene matches. Germline V gene sequence: CDR1 SGHRS, CDR2 YFSETQ. The CDR3 sequence is 16 residues long. The CDR3 DNA reads TGCGCCAGCAGCTTGTCTAGCGGATTTAGCACAGATACGCAGTATTTT. Translated: CASSLSSGFSTDTQYF.

This chain links TRBV7-8 with TRBJ2-3, with TRBD1 matching 9 bases. The length of the CDR3 is 14 residues. CDR1 is SGHVS, CDR2 FQNEAQ, per germline. V lost 5 bases and J lost 3; bases outside the gene matches: 3. CDR3 DNA sequence: TGTGCCAGCAGCCGGACAGGGGTAACAGATACGCAGTATTTT. Translated, it gives CASSRTGVTDTQYF.

The V and J genes are TRBV2 and TRBJ2-5; D might be TRBD2 (6 bases). Trimming stripped 5 bases from V and 0 bases from J, with 10 bases between. Germline CDR1 is SNHLY and CDR2 is FYNNEI. The length of the CDR3 is 14 residues. The DNA for the CDR3 is TGTGCCAGCAGTCCGGGGGACTACCAAGAGACCCAGTACTTC. Its translation is CASSPGDYQETQYF.